What follows are 24 T cell receptor beta chains derived from one specimen sequenced in a study of blood T cell repertoires in COVID-19. Sequencing was performed with immunoSEQ multiplex PCR; in TCRdb, only in-frame clones are kept and a portion is missing. The table has around 260,000 clones, about four fifths seen once; the top ten hold 15% to 19%. The sequencing input was peripheral blood. These receptors were obtained from a person between 65 and 79 years old with COVID-19, enrolled during active disease.

V and J are TRBV5-4 and TRBJ2-1, with a tentative D call TRBD2 (7 bases). Trimming left V 4 bases short and J 4 bases short, with 21 bases between. Germline V gene data show CDR1 as SGHNT and CDR2 as YYREEE (reference sequence). The CDR3 sequence is 17 residues long. The CDR3 loop reads CASSPKGGTTRYNEQFF. The CDR3 region has the DNA TGTGCCAGCAGCCCGAAGGGGGGGACTACGAGATACAATGAGCAGTTCTTC.

The chain employs TRBV7-8 and TRBJ1-5, with a tentative D call TRBD1 (5 bases). CDR1 and CDR2 (germline): SGHVS, FQNEAQ. Between the trimmed V and J ends, which lost 0 bases and 4 bases, there was a span of 10 bases. The CDR3 sequence is 15 residues long. CDR3 sequence: CASSLALGDNQPQHF. In nucleotides, the CDR3 is TGTGCCAGCAGCTTAGCGTTAGGGGATAATCAGCCCCAGCATTTT.

This clone was detected ten times or more. The CDR3 spells CASSFNPTGQLINQPQHF. Written as DNA, the CDR3 is TGTGCCAGCAGCTTCAACCCTACCGGACAGCTAATAAATCAGCCCCAGCATTTT. The rearrangement uses TRBV2 and TRBJ1-5; perhaps TRBD1 as D (6 bases). This CDR3 spans 18 amino acids. Trimming removed 6 bases from V and 4 bases from J, with 25 bases in between. CDR1 is SNHLY and CDR2 is FYNNEI in the germline V gene.

V usage is TRBV2 and J usage is TRBJ2-7; 9 bases fit TRBD1. The ends lost 4 bases at V and 4 bases at J; junction bases unmatched: 5. CDR3 length: 14 residues. Germline CDR1 SNHLY, CDR2 FYNNEI. CDR3: CASSAGQGSYEQYF. The DNA of the CDR3 is TGTGCCAGCAGTGCGGGACAGGGTAGTTACGAGCAGTACTTC.

To note about this clone: This CDR3 is also generated by other DNA sequences in the sample. The rearrangement joins TRBV5-1 to TRBJ2-5, with TRBD2 as a possible D gene (6 bases). The CDR3 has 14 residues. CDR1 and CDR2 (germline): SGHRS, YFSETQ. The germline V and J ends were trimmed by 4 bases and 1 base, with 11 bases remaining between them. CDR3 protein: CASSLGGGQETQYF. CDR3 in DNA: TGCGCCAGCAGCCTGGGGGGAGGCCAAGAGACCCAGTACTTC.

This chain uses TRBV4-1 with TRBJ2-1; 16 positions match TRBD2. Losses at the gene ends were 4 bases for V and 8 bases for J; bases not matched to a gene: 2. Germline CDR1 MGHRA, CDR2 YSYEKL. The CDR3 is 15 amino acids. This CDR3 reads CASSRGLAGGDEQFF. CDR3 bases: TGCGCCAGCAGCCGGGGACTAGCGGGAGGGGATGAGCAGTTCTTC.

This clone was picked up one time. CDR3 protein: CASRQDRGGNTIYF. CDR3 bases: TGTGCCAGCAGGCAAGACAGGGGTGGAAACACCATATATTTT. The chain links TRBV7-2 to TRBJ1-3, with 8 bases fitting TRBD1. Germline assignment: CDR1 SGHTA and CDR2 FQGNSA. The V segment lost 6 bases and the J segment 3 bases; nucleotides outside the gene matches: 4. This CDR3 is built from 14 residues.

The chain links TRBV19 to TRBJ2-3, with 11 bases that match TRBD2. V shed 3 bases, J shed 5 bases, and the junction held 7 bases outside the gene matches. The CDR3 has 16 residues. Germline V gives CDR1 LNHDA, CDR2 SQIVND (reference sequence). The CDR3 sequence: CASSIGGLAVGDTQYF. CDR3 nucleotide sequence: TGTGCCAGTAGTATTGGGGGACTAGCGGTGGGAGATACGCAGTATTTT.

The DNA for the CDR3 is TGTGCCAGCAGCCCTCAGGGGTACGAGCAGTACTTC. Encoded protein: CASSPQGYEQYF. The chain joins TRBV14 to TRBJ2-7; tentative D call: TRBD1 (6 bases). The V gene's germline CDR1 is SGHDN and CDR2 FVKESK. This CDR3 has 12 amino acids. The V gene lost 4 bases and the J gene lost 4 bases, with 8 bases spanning the gap.

The chain is built from TRBV15 and TRBJ2-2; 9 nucleotides match TRBD1. Germline CDR1 LNHNV, CDR2 YYDKDF (reference sequence). CDR3 size: 14 residues. The ends lost 8 bases at V and 1 base at J; junction bases unmatched: 2. This chain's CDR3 is CATQDRGNTGELFF. DNA for the CDR3: TGTGCCACCCAGGACAGGGGGAACACCGGGGAGCTGTTTTTT.

The rearrangement joins TRBV5-1 to TRBJ1-6, with TRBD1 matching over 8 bases. This CDR3 is built from 16 residues. CDR1 and CDR2 (germline): SGHRS, YFSETQ. The V gene end was trimmed by 3 bases and the J gene end by 10 bases; junction bases not matched to a gene: 12. DNA for the CDR3: TGCGCCAGCAGCTCCGGACAGGGACCTGGGAAGTCACCCCTCCACTTT. It codes for CASSSGQGPGKSPLHF.

The chain is built from TRBV5-1 and TRBJ1-5, with 8 bases fitting TRBD1. This CDR3 region has 18 residues. CDR1 is SGHRS and CDR2 is YFSETQ in the germline V gene. After removal of 0 bases from V and 2 bases from J, the junction contained 10 bases not matched to a gene. CDR3 residues: CASSLGETGDWGNQPQHF. The CDR3 region has the DNA TGCGCCAGCAGCTTGGGGGAGACAGGGGACTGGGGCAATCAGCCCCAGCATTTT.

The chain employs TRBV5-1 and TRBJ1-5; the match to TRBD1 covers 8 bases. Per the germline V gene, CDR1 is SGHRS and CDR2 is YFSETQ. The trim removed 0 bases at V and 6 bases at J, leaving 8 bases unmatched. This CDR3 region has 16 residues. CDR3 bases: TGCGCCAGCAGCTTGGATGGACAGGGTGGTTCTCAGCCCCAGCATTTT. As protein: CASSLDGQGGSQPQHF.

J is TRBJ2-2 and V is TRBV5-5, with 9 nucleotides matching TRBD1. V gave up 3 bases and J gave up 1 base; unmatched junction bases: 10. CDR1 and CDR2 (germline): SGHKS, YYEKEE (reference sequence). The CDR3 runs 18 residues. CDR3 coding DNA: TGTGCCAGCAGCTCACAAAGCGTGGGACAGGGGAACACCGGGGAGCTGTTTTTT. Protein sequence: CASSSQSVGQGNTGELFF.

V gene TRBV11-2 combines with J gene TRBJ1-5, with TRBD1 as a possible D gene (5 bases). CDR1 is SGHAT and CDR2 is FQNNGV in the germline V gene. Trimming shortened V by 5 bases and J by 5 bases, and 16 bases separated the two germline ends. CDR3 length: 15 amino acids. CDR3 loop: CASSRITGSDQPQHF. The CDR3 DNA reads TGTGCCAGCAGCCGAATCACAGGAAGTGATCAGCCCCAGCATTTT.

This clone was observed a single time. The V gene is TRBV7-3, the J gene TRBJ2-2; TRBD2 matches at 11 bases. The CDR3 length is 17 residues. CDR1 SGHTA and CDR2 FQGTGA come from the germline V gene. After removal of 5 bases from V and 1 base from J, the junction contained 6 bases not matched to a gene. This CDR3 is CASSQRGLAVNTGELFF. The CDR3, as DNA: TGTGCCAGCAGCCAACGGGGACTAGCGGTGAACACCGGGGAGCTGTTTTTT. Full variable domain (missing parts from reference TRBV7-3 and TRBJ2-2): GAGVSQTPSNKVTEKGKYVELRCDPISGHTALYWYRQSLGQGPEFLIYFQGTGAADDSGLPNDRFFAVRPEGSVSTLKIQRTERGDSAVYLCASSQRGLAVNTGELFFGEGSRLTVL.

J is TRBJ2-5 and V is TRBV27; the match to TRBD2 covers 7 bases. Trimming cost V 3 bases and J 5 bases; bases outside gene matches: 12. CDR3 length equals 16 residues. From germline, CDR1 is MNHEY and CDR2 SMNVEV (reference sequence). DNA for the CDR3: TGTGCCAGCAGTTTCCACTTTTTAGCGGGTGGCGAGACCCAGTACTTC. It codes for CASSFHFLAGGETQYF.

The chain employs TRBV6-1 and TRBJ2-5; maybe TRBD1 (7 bases). Germline lookup yields CDR1 MNHNS and CDR2 SASEGT. V lost 1 base to trimming and J lost 1 base, with 10 bases between them. The CDR3 is 15 residues long. Here the CDR3 reads CASSEGGTAQETQYF. CDR3 DNA sequence: TGTGCCAGCAGTGAAGGCGGGACAGCCCAAGAGACCCAGTACTTC.

The genes are TRBV3-1 (or the pseudogene TRBV3-2) and TRBJ1-5, with 8 positions matching TRBD1. This CDR3 contains 12 residues. Germline V gene lookup returns CDR1 LGHDT and CDR2 YNNKEL (reference sequence). Trimming cost V 4 bases and J 9 bases; bases outside gene matches: 2. The CDR3 nucleotides read TGTGCCAGCAGCCGGGACAGGAGGCCCCAGCATTTT. This codes for CASSRDRRPQHF.

The rearrangement uses TRBV18 and TRBJ1-2; D may be TRBD1 (5 bases). Trimming cost V 3 bases and J 0 bases, with 11 bases left between them. Germline V CDR1 and CDR2: KGHSH, LQKENI. This CDR3 has 15 residues. CDR3 protein: CASSPSTVSNYGYTF. The CDR3 nucleotides are TGTGCCAGCTCACCTTCGACAGTCTCTAACTATGGCTACACCTTC.

The chain joins TRBV6-1 to TRBJ2-7, with 7 bases aligning to TRBD2. V lost 2 bases and J lost 2; bases outside the gene matches: 3. The V gene's germline CDR1 is MNHNS and CDR2 SASEGT. The CDR3 sequence is 14 residues long. This CDR3 is CASSESGGPYEQYF. The CDR3, as DNA: TGTGCCAGCAGTGAATCGGGGGGTCCCTACGAGCAGTACTTC.

V and J are TRBV15 and TRBJ1-5; no reliable D call. Trimming took 0 bases from V and 6 from J, leaving 18 bases between them. CDR1 LNHNV and CDR2 YYDKDF come from the germline V gene (reference sequence). The CDR3 runs to 17 residues. The CDR3 nucleotides are TGTGCCACCAGCAGAGATCTAACTCTTGAGAGTAGTCAGCCCCAGCATTTT. Amino acid sequence: CATSRDLTLESSQPQHF.

J is TRBJ1-4 and V is TRBV10-2; no clear D. V lost 7 bases to trimming and J lost 4 bases, with 7 bases between them. This CDR3 has 12 amino acids. The germline V gene encodes CDR1 WSHSY and CDR2 SAAADI. CDR3 nucleotide sequence: TGCGCCAGCATGGCAGATAATGAAAAACTGTTTTTT. As protein: CASMADNEKLFF.

This clone was recorded a few times. V usage is TRBV28 and J usage is TRBJ2-7; no clear D. CDR3 length equals 10 residues. The germline CDR1 and CDR2 sequences are MDHEN and SYDVKM. The germline V and J ends were trimmed by 2 bases and 9 bases, with 5 bases remaining between them. In DNA, the CDR3 is TGTGCCAGCAGTTTAGGGCGGCAGTACTTC. It encodes CASSLGRQYF.